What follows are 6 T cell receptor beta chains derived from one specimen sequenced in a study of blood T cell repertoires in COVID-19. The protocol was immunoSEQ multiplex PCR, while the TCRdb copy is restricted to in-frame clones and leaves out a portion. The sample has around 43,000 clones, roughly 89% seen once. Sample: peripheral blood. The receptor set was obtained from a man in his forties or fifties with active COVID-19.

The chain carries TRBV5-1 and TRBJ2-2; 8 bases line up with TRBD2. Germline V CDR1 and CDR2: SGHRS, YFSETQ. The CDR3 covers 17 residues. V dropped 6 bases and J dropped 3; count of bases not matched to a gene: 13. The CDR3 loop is CASKVELAVFDTGELFF. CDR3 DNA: TGCGCCAGCAAGGTGGAACTAGCGGTCTTCGACACCGGGGAGCTGTTTTTT. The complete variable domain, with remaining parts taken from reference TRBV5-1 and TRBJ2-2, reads KAGVTQTPRYLIKTRGQQVTLSCSPISGHRSVSWYQQTPGQGLQFLFEYFSETQRNKGNFPGRFSGRQFSNSRSEMNVSTLELGDSALYLCASKVELAVFDTGELFFGEGSRLTVL.

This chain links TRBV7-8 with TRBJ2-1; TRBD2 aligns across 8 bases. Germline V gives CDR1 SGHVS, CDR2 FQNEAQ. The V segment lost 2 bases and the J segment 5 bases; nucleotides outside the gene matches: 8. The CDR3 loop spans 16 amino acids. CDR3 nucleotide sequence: TGTGCCAGCAGCTTACCATTGAGCGGGAGTCACAATGAGCAGTTCTTC. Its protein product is CASSLPLSGSHNEQFF.

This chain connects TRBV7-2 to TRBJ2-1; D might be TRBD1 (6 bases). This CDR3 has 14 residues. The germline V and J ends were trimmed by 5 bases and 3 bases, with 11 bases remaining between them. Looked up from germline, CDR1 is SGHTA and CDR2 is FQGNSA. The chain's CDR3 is CASSTRTVYNEQFF. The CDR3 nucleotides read TGTGCCAGCAGCACAAGGACAGTCTACAATGAGCAGTTCTTC.

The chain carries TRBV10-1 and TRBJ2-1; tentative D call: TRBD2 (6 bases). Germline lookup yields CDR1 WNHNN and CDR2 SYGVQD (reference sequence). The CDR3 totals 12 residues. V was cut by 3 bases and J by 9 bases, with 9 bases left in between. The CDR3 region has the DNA TGCGCCAGCAGTGAAGGAGGGCGTGAGCAGTTCTTC. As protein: CASSEGGREQFF.

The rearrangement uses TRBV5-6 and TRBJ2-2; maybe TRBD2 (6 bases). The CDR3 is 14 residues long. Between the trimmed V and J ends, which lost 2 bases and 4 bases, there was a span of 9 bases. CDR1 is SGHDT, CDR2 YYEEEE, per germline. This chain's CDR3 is CASSFGTFTGELFF. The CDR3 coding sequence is TGTGCCAGCAGCTTCGGGACTTTCACCGGGGAGCTGTTTTTT.

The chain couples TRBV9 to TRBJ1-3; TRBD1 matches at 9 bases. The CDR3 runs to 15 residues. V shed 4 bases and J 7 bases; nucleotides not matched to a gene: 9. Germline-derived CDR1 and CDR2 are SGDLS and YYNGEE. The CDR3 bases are TGTGCCAGCAGCCAGATAGGGACAGGGTTGAACACCATATATTTT. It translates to CASSQIGTGLNTIYF.